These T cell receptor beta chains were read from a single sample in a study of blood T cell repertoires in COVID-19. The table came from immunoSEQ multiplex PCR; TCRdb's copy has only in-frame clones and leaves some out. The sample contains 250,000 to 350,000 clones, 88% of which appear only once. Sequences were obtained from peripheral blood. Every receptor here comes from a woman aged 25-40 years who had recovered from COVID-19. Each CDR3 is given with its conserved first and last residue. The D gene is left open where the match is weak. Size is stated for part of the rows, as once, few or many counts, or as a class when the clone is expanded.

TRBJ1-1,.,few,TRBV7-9,TGTGCCAGCAGCTTAAGCGGTGAGGGTGAAGCTTTCTTT,CASSLSGEGEAFF
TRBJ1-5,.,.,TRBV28,TGTGCCAGCAGTTCCCGAGGGCAGCACTATAGCAATCAGCCCCAGCATTTT,CASSSRGQHYSNQPQHF
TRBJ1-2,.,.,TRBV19,TGTGCCAGTAGTCCGGGGTTGAACTATGGCTACACCTTC,CASSPGLNYGYTF
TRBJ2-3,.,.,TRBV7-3,TGTGCCAGCAGCTTAGCTGGGGGGGATACGCAGTATTTT,CASSLAGGDTQYF
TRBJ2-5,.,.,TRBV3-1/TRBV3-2,TGTGCCAGCAGCCATCCCGGAGGGACAGAAGAGACCCAGTACTTC,CASSHPGGTEETQYF
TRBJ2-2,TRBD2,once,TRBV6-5,TGTGCCAGCAGTTACTCTAGCGGGGGGTCCACCGGGGAGCTGTTTTTT,CASSYSSGGSTGELFF
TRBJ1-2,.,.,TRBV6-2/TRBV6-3,TGTGCCAGCAGCACCGTCGGCTATGGCTACACCTTC,CASSTVGYGYTF
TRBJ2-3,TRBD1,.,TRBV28,TGTGCCAGCAGTACCCAGGGGGCGGGAAAAGATACGCAGTATTTT,CASSTQGAGKDTQYF
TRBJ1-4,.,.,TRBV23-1,TGCGCCAGCGGTACCCAAATCGGTGAAAAACTGTTTTTT,CASGTQIGEKLFF
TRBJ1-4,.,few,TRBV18,TGTGCCAGCTCACCGGAGCGAGAAAAACTGTTTTTT,CASSPEREKLFF
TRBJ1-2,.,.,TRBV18,TGTGCCAGCTCACCTTCGGACAGCGAAGCTAGGGATGGCTACACCTTC,CASSPSDSEARDGYTF
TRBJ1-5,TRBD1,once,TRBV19,TGTGCCAGTAATAGGACAGGGAATCAGCCCCAGCATTTT,CASNRTGNQPQHF
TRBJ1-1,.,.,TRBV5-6,TGTGCCAGCAGCCGGAGCCTTGAAGCTTTCTTT,CASSRSLEAFF
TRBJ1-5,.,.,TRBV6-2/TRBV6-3,TGTGCCAGCAGTTACTCGCGGGGGAGCAATCAGCCCCAGCATTTT,CASSYSRGSNQPQHF
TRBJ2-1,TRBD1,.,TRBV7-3,TGTGCCAGCAGCCCCGGGACAGGGGTAGGAAATGAGCAGTTCTTC,CASSPGTGVGNEQFF
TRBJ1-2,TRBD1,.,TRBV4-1,TGCGCCAGCAGCCAAGCATCCGGGACAGGGGTTGTCTATGGCTACACCTTC,CASSQASGTGVVYGYTF
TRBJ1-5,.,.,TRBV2,TGTGCCAGCAAGGAGTCGGAGGACCTACCCCAGCATTTT,CASKESEDLPQHF
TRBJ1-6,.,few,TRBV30,TGTGCCTGGAGTGTAAGTGGGGCTTCACCCCTCCACTTT,CAWSVSGASPLHF
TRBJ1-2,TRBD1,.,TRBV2,TGTGCCAGCAGTAGGACAGGGGAGCGCGGCTACACCTTC,CASSRTGERGYTF
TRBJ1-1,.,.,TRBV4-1,TGCGCCAGCAGCCCCGAGGGACATTTGAACACTGAAGCTTTCTTT,CASSPEGHLNTEAFF
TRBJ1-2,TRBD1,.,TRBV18,TGTGCCAGCTCACTCGTCGACAGGGTCGGATTAGATGGCTACACCTTC,CASSLVDRVGLDGYTF
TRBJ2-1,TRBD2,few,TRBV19,TGTGCCAGTAATAGCGGGGGAATTTTCCATGAGCAGTTCTTC,CASNSGGIFHEQFF
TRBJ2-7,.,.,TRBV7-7,TGTGCCAGCAGCCCCACCAGTGGGGAGGACGAGCAGTACTTC,CASSPTSGEDEQYF
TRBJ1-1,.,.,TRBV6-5,TGTGCCAGCAGTTACTCGAGGCAGAACACTGAAGCTTTCTTT,CASSYSRQNTEAFF
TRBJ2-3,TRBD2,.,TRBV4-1,TGCGCCAGCAGCCAAGATGAGTTGGCGGGGGGGCCAGATACGCAGTATTTT,CASSQDELAGGPDTQYF
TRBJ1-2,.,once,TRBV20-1,TGCAGTGCTACAAGGGGCAGGGGCTACACCTTC,CSATRGRGYTF
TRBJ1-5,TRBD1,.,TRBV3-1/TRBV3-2,TGTGCCAGCAGCCAGAGCTTACAGGGGTTGTCCCAGCATTTT,CASSQSLQGLSQHF
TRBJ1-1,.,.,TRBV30,TGTGCCTGGAGTCCGCCCTCCGGACAGAACATGAACACTGAAGCTTTCTTT,CAWSPPSGQNMNTEAFF
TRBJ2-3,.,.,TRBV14,TGTGCCAGCAGCCTCCAGGGGCAGCACACAGATACGCAGTATTTT,CASSLQGQHTDTQYF
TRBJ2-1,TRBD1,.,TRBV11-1,TGTGCCAGCAGCCCCGGGACAGGGGGCGTTGAGCAGTTCTTC,CASSPGTGGVEQFF
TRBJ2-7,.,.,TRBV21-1,TGTGCCAGCAGCAAAGATGGAGCGGGGGATTCGAGCGAGCAGTACTTC,CASSKDGAGDSSEQYF
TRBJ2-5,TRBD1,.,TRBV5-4,TGTGCCAGCAGCCCCGACAGGGAAGAGACCCAGTACTTC,CASSPDREETQYF
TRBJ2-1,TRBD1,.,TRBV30,TGTGCCTCGACAGGGATATTCTACAATGAGCAGTTCTTC,CASTGIFYNEQFF
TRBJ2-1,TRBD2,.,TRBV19,TGTGCCAGTAGTATTGAGGCGGGGGATCACAATGAGCAGTTCTTC,CASSIEAGDHNEQFF
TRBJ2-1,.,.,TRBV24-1,TGTGCCACCAGTGATTTGCAGGACTCCTACAATGAGCAGTTCTTC,CATSDLQDSYNEQFF
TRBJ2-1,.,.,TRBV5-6,TGTGCCAGCAGCTTGCGGGGGTCGAACAATGAGCAGTTCTTC,CASSLRGSNNEQFF
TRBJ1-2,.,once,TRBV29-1,TGCAGCGGTGAGAGTAACTATGGCTACACCTTC,CSGESNYGYTF
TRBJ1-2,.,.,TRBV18,TGTGCCAGCTCACCAGACAGCCCCTATGGCTACACCTTC,CASSPDSPYGYTF
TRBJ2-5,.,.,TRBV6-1,TGTGCCAGCAGTGAACTTACAGTCCAAGAGACCCAGTACTTC,CASSELTVQETQYF
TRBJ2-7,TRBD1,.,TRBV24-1,TGTGCCACCAGTGATACGTGGGGGGACAGGGGGCGCTTCAGGGCCTACGAGCAGTACTTC,CATSDTWGDRGRFRAYEQYF
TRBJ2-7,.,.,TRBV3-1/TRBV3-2,TGTGCCAGCAGTCCAGCTCTAGGCTACGAGCAGTACTTC,CASSPALGYEQYF
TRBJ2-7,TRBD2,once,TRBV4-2,TGTGCCAGCAGCCAAGATACTAGCGTCATCTACGAGCAGTACTTC,CASSQDTSVIYEQYF
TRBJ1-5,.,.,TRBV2,TGTGCCAGCAGTGAGGGGGCTTCGGGCAATCAGCCCCAGCATTTT,CASSEGASGNQPQHF
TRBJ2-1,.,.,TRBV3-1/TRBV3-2,TGTGCCAGCAGACATAATTACAATGAGCAGTTCTTC,CASRHNYNEQFF
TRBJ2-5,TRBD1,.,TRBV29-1,TGCAGCGTTGATTCGGGACAGGGGGCAGAGACCCAGTACTTC,CSVDSGQGAETQYF
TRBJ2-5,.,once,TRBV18,TGTGCCAGCTCACCGACTATTACCGGGGATTTTGGGGAGACCCAGTACTTC,CASSPTITGDFGETQYF
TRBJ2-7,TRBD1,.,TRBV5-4,TGTGCCAGCAGCTCCCGGGACAGGGGTGGCGAGCAGTACTTC,CASSSRDRGGEQYF
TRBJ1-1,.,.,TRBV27,TGTGCCAGCAGTCCATCGGGGGGAACTGAAGCTTTCTTT,CASSPSGGTEAFF
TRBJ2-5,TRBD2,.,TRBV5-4,TGTGCCAGCAGTCCCGGACTAGCGGGGGGCCGGGAGACCCAGTACTTC,CASSPGLAGGRETQYF
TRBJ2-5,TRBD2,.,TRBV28,TGTGCCACCGGACTAGCGGCGGCCGAAGAGACCCAGTACTTC,CATGLAAAEETQYF
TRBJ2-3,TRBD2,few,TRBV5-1,TGCGCCAGCAGCCCCGGACTAGCGGGGGATACGCAGTATTTT,CASSPGLAGDTQYF
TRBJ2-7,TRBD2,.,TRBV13,TGTGCCAGCAGCAAAAGGACTAGCGGGGGGGCTCCGTACGAGCAGTACTTC,CASSKRTSGGAPYEQYF
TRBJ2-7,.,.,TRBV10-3,TGTGCCATCAGTGGATCAGAAGATGGCTACGAGCAGTACTTC,CAISGSEDGYEQYF
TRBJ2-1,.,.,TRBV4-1,TGCGCCAGCAGCCAATTCGGGGGTACCTACAATGAGCAGTTCTTC,CASSQFGGTYNEQFF
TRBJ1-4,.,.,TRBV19,TGTGCCAGTACAGACAGGAGACTCTTTGAAAAACTGTTTTTT,CASTDRRLFEKLFF
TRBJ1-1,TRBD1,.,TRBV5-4,TGTGCCAGCAGCCGGGACAGCCTGAACACTGAAGCTTTCTTT,CASSRDSLNTEAFF
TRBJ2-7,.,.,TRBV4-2,TGTGCCAGCAGCCAAGATTTGGCTAGCTCCTACGAGCAGTACTTC,CASSQDLASSYEQYF
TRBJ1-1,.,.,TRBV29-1,TGCAGCGTTGGGACAGTCACTGAAGCTTTCTTT,CSVGTVTEAFF
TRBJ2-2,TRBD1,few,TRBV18,TGTGCCAGCTCTCGGGGACAGTATCTACATACCGGGGAGCTGTTTTTT,CASSRGQYLHTGELFF